This entry describes one TCR beta chain. The antigen is undetermined. These data come from a study of cytomegalovirus exposure and HLA in healthy donors. Whole-study results and caveats: According to the study, 160 or so TCR beta chains were cytomegalovirus-associated. Later analysis showed most CMV-associated TCR beta chains appearing HLA-restricted.

The PCR was carried out with 60 Vbeta primers and 13 Jbeta primers. The authors' processing: The authors later counted roughly 87 million unique TCR beta chains, approximately 12 million of them shared. The repertoire was sequenced with immunoSEQ multiplex PCR; TCRdb's copy has only in-frame clones and lacks some. V and J calls and clone size are as listed in that table; D and trimming were resolved from the DNA. The table lists approximately 120,000 clones, about 81% of them singletons. Trimming removed 4 bases from V and 2 bases from J, with 9 bases in between. Germline loops: CDR1 SGHRS, CDR2 YFSETQ. The CDR3 has 14 residues.

The chain employs TRBV5-1 and TRBJ2-2; D is perhaps TRBD2 (6 bases). The sequenced material came from PBMCs. The origin of this receptor is a woman in her 30s in good health and CMV-seronegative. The CDR3 DNA reads TGCGCCAGCAGCCGGACTATCAACACCGGGGAGCTGTTTTTT. Translating it yields CASSRTINTGELFF.